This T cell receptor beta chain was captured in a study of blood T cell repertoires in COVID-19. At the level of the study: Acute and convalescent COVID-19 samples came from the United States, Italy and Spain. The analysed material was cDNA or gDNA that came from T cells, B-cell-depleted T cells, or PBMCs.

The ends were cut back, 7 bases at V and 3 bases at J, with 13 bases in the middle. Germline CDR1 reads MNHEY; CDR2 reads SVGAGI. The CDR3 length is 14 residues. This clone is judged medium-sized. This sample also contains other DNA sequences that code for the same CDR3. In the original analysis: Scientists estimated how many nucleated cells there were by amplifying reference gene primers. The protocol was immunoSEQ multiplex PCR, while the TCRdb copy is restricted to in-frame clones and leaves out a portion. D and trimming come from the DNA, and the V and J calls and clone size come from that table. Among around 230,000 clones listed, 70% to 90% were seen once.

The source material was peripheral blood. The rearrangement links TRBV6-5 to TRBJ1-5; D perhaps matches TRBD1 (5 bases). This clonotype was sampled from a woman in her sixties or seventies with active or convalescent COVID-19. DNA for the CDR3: TGTGCCAGCAACCCCACAGGCTCCAATCAGCCCCAGCATTTT. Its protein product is CASNPTGSNQPQHF.